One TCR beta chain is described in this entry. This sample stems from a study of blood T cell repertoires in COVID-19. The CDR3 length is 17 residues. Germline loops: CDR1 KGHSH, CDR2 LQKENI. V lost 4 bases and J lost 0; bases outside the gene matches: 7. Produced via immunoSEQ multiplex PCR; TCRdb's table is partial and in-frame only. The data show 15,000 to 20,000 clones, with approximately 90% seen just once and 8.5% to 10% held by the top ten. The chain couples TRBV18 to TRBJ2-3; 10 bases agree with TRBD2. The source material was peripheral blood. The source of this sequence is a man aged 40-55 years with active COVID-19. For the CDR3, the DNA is TGTGCCAGCTCACTCATTAGCGGGAGGTCTAGCACAGATACGCAGTATTTT. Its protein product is CASSLISGRSSTDTQYF.